The source of this TCR beta chain is a study of CD8 T cells in Susac syndrome. General study points: The study conceded that its TCR sequencing and HLA analysis involved relatively few individuals.

CDR3 size: 12 residues. With 2 bases clipped from V and 3 bases from J, the junction kept 0 bases outside the gene matches. Per germline, CDR1 DFQATT and CDR2 SNEGSKA (reference sequence). RNA was extracted with the RNeasy kit, and a quantity of about 0.45 to 1 ug was reverse transcribed using random hexamers. MiXCR, applied by TCRdb to the immunoSEQ multiplex PCR reads, yields one record per CDR3 protein. Counted here are 150,000 to 200,000 distinct CDR3 sequences, approximately 96% occurring once; the ten biggest clones make up about 0.13%. Regarding this clonotype: Antigen unknown.

Sequencing of TCR beta was undertaken in CD8+ and CD4+ T cells derived from blood. V and J are TRBV20-1 and TRBJ2-5; 7 bases line up with TRBD2. Sequenced: CD4+ T cells from PBMCs. The sequence was obtained from a human donor in good health. CDR3 residues: CSARLAEETQYF. CDR3 DNA sequence: TGCAGTGCTAGACTAGCGGAAGAGACCCAGTACTTC.